Sequencing of this T cell receptor beta chain was carried out in a study of blood T cell repertoires in COVID-19. Authors' processing steps: Nucleated cell counts were estimated from reference gene primer amplification. Profiling relied on immunoSEQ multiplex PCR, and the TCRdb table lists in-frame clones only, not all of them. V, J and clone size are those of that table, while D and trimming were read from the DNA. This table holds 150,000 or so clones, approximately 92% found once. Of note for this clone: An end of the junction differs from the germline gene, which may be a read error.

The CDR3 is made up of 15 amino acids. Germline values: CDR1 SGHRS, CDR2 YFSETQ. The sequence derives from a young man with COVID-19, enrolled during active disease. The sequencing sample was made of peripheral blood. The chain recombines TRBV5-1 with TRBJ2-3, with 11 bases that match TRBD2. The CDR3 region is CASTLTTSGIDTQYF. DNA for the CDR3: TGCGCCAGCACCTTGACGACTAGCGGGATAGATACGCAGTATTTT.